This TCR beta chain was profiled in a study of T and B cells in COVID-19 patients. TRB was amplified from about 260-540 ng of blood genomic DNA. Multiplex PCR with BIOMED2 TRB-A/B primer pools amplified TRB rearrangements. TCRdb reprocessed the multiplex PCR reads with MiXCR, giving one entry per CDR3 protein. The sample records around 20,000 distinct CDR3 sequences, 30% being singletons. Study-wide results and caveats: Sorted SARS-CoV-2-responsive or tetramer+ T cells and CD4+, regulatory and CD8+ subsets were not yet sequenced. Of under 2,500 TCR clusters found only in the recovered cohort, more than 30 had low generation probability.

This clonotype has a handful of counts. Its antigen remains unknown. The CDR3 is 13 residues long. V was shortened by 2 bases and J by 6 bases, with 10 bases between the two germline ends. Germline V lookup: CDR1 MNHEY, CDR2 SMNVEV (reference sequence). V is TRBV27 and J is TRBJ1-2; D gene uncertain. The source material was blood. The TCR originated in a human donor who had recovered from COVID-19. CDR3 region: CASSLRDFHGYTF. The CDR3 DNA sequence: TGTGCCAGCAGTTTAAGGGATTTTCATGGCTACACCTTC.